This TCR beta chain was sequenced for a study of T cells in Graves' hyperthyroidism and ophthalmopathy (dated by TCRdb to the late 2010s). In the study overall: Peripheral blood samples were taken at the time of initial diagnosis, prior to any treatment. The approximately 97 discovery patients were randomly divided into training and test sets at a 7:3 ratio. Following sampling, methimazole starting at 30 mg daily was given to hyperthyroidism patients, and high-dose intravenous methylprednisolone was given to ophthalmopathy patients. In addition, the study compared T-cell repertoires in thyroid tissue and in blood from five or six Graves' hyperthyroidism patients. Prospective prediction of ophthalmopathy was tested in an independent validation cohort consisting of fewer than 20 hyperthyroidism patients and 17 patients who later progressed to ophthalmopathy. A discovery cohort of about 96 patients, 43 with Graves' ophthalmopathy and approximately 57 with stable Graves' hyperthyroidism, was used to find distinguishing TCR V-J signatures. TCR Vbeta CDR3 sequencing of 135 peripheral blood samples (over 40 ophthalmopathy, 75 hyperthyroidism and around 17 progressor patients) is reported in the paper. What the authors observed across the whole study: Most expanded thyroid clonotypes (frequency above 0.001) were also detected in blood, a finding suggesting that blood repertoires may reflect thyroid immune responses. No statistical method was used to set the sample size in advance, and investigators knew the group allocation. In validation, the model predicted progression to ophthalmopathy with 60% to 71% sensitivity and around 72% specificity, a median of roughly seven months before onset. Ophthalmopathy was separated from stable hyperthyroidism by a 13 V-J signature model, with over 85% sensitivity and approximately 81% specificity obtained in cross-validation and 80%/75% obtained in testing.

A distance of 16 bases separates the germline ends of V and J, which lose 0 bases and 14 bases respectively. The germline V gene specifies MNHEY as CDR1 and SVGAGI as CDR2. The CDR3 goes from the cysteine to the phenylalanine over 13 residues. Only CDR3 DNA is held: 39 bases, read in frame from base 1. Stable Graves' hyperthyroidism was defined as the absence of progression to ophthalmopathy over 18 months of follow-up. Hyperthyroidism patients were newly diagnosed, had a disease duration of under 2 months, and were aged 18 to 65 years. Exclusion was applied to patients with uncontrolled infections, other autoimmune diseases, pregnancy or lactation. Diagnoses were based on clinical symptoms, serum thyroxine and TRAb, thyroid ultrasound and orbital computed tomography. PBMCs were isolated from about 10 ml of fresh peripheral blood by Ficoll-Paque density gradient centrifugation. Total RNA was extracted using Trizol reagent, and RNA quality was assessed on an Agilent 2100 Bioanalyzer.

This clonotype came up a few times. Its cognate antigen has yet to be identified. No much larger clone is present one base from it, and per-base qualities are unavailable. Amplification of TCR beta CDR3 regions was carried out from RNA transcripts. For the first round of RT-PCR on the TCR CDR3, the HTBI primer set was used together with the Qiagen OneStep RT-PCR kit. Libraries were constructed in a second round of multiplex PCR, after which size selection and purification were performed. Sequencing of the libraries was done on an Illumina HiSeq2000 using paired-end 100 bp reads. In the paper's pipeline: SOAPnuke was used to process the raw data, throwing out any read that contained adapters or uncalled bases, had a mean Phred below 15, or lacked an exact constant-primer or identifier match. High-quality paired reads were merged with COPE v1.2.5, and unique nucleotide sequences were defined as clonotypes. MiTCR v1.1 was used to align the clonotypes against IMGT TRBV, TRBD and TRBJ reference segments. The analysis was restricted to V-J combinations with a frequency above 0.0001, which together covered 99% to 99.2% of the repertoires. The TCS score was defined as the ratio of F50 (clonal expansion) to E x V (chaos), calculated using BLOSUM62-based TCRdist between CDR3 peptides within each V-J. Welch's t-statistics and random forest reduced 514 V-J features to fewer than 15, which were used in a naive Bayes classifier (R e1071). TCRdb's own reprocessing of the public reads used fastp at Q25 and MiXCR and kept productive beta chains. Rows matching on CDR3 protein sequence are summarized as one entry with the most common DNA and genes. Here the V and J calls rest on TCRdb's processing, not on the authors' analysis. A total of roughly 700,000 distinct CDR3 sequences appear in this sample, about 14% of them only once. Roughly 10% of the sample is in the top ten clones.

This receptor chain uses TRBV6-5 and TRBJ2-5; the D element could tentatively be TRBD1 or TRBD2, as 5 bases agree for each. The TCR was taken from a woman aged 18-30 years with Graves' hyperthyroidism. Sequencing was performed on blood. The CDR3 corresponds to CASSYSRGTPPYF. The sequence in DNA is TGTGCCAGCAGTTACTCGAGAGGGACCCCACCTTACTTC.